This TCR beta chain derives from a study of blood T cell repertoires in COVID-19. The overall study: There were acute and convalescent COVID-19 samples, and they came from the United States, Italy and Spain.

V gave up 0 bases and J gave up 4 bases, with 9 bases separating them. The germline CDR1 and CDR2 sequences are SGHTA and FQGNSA. This CDR3 has 14 residues. In the original analysis: By means of reference gene primer amplification, nucleated cell counts were estimated. Some clones are missing from TCRdb's copy, which holds only in-frame ones; the method was immunoSEQ multiplex PCR. Clone size and V and J calls were adopted from that table, with D and trimming inferred from the DNA. The sample carries approximately 250,000 clones, about 86% recorded once. Seattle enrolled patients during active infection and tracked them longitudinally.

Sequencing input: peripheral blood. This sequence joins TRBV7-2 and TRBJ1-1; TRBD1 might be the D (6 bases). The TCR originated in a woman aged 70 to 79 with COVID-19, enrolled during active disease. CDR3 residues: CASSLALQGTEAFF. The CDR3, as DNA: TGTGCCAGCAGCTTAGCTTTACAGGGCACTGAAGCTTTCTTT.